The 21 T cell receptor beta chains in this list originate from one sample, sequenced in a study of shared clonotypes between healthy human individuals. TCRdb keeps only in-frame clones here, not all; method: immunoSEQ multiplex PCR. The data contain more than 500,000 clones, 95% to 96% of them singletons. Sequenced material: naive CD4+ T cells sorted from blood. Noted subset: CD45RA+ positively selected. The receptors shown here come from a woman aged 25 to 45 in good health.

This rearrangement joins TRBV28 to TRBJ1-5; 11 bases agree with TRBD1. Germline V gene sequence: CDR1 MDHEN, CDR2 SYDVKM. This CDR3 is built from 14 residues. The junction had 3 bases not matched to a gene; V was cut back by 6 bases and J by 5 bases. The CDR3 region is CASRSGQGDQPQHF. The CDR3, as DNA: TGTGCCAGCAGATCGGGACAGGGGGATCAGCCCCAGCATTTT.

The chain combines TRBV6-5 with TRBJ1-2; 12 positions match TRBD1. Germline CDR1 reads MNHEY; CDR2 reads SVGAGI. The CDR3 is made up of 16 amino acids. The V and J ends lost 1 base and 5 bases, in that order; junction bases with no gene match: 5. Here the CDR3 reads CASSYLGTGGEYGYTF. In DNA, the CDR3 is TGTGCCAGCAGTTACTTAGGGACAGGGGGCGAGTATGGCTACACCTTC.

The rearrangement uses TRBV5-1 and TRBJ2-5; D not resolved. Germline CDR1 and CDR2: SGHRS and YFSETQ. This CDR3 has 13 amino acids. The V and J ends lost 5 bases and 5 bases respectively, with 13 bases between them. In DNA form, the CDR3 reads TGCGCCAGCAGAAGTAGGGTAGTGGAGACCCAGTACTTC. Translation: CASRSRVVETQYF.

This sequence joins TRBV27 and TRBJ1-5; TRBD1 is a possible D gene (6 bases). Germline V gives CDR1 MNHEY, CDR2 SMNVEV (reference sequence). The CDR3 covers 14 residues. Between the trimmed V and J ends, which lost 4 bases and 7 bases, there was a span of 14 bases. The CDR3 protein is CASSSQGMRQPQHF. The CDR3 region has the DNA TGTGCCAGCAGTTCCCAGGGGATGAGGCAGCCCCAGCATTTT.

This chain uses TRBV5-1 with TRBJ2-7; TRBD1 aligns across 7 bases. With V trimmed by 5 bases and J by 3 bases, 2 bases remained unmatched. Germline V gives CDR1 SGHRS, CDR2 YFSETQ. The CDR3 covers 12 residues. CDR3 sequence (DNA): TGCGCCAGCAGGAGGGACAGCTACGAGCAGTACTTC. Translating gives CASRRDSYEQYF.

This chain's CDR3 is CASSLQGAFYEQYF. The CDR3 DNA reads as TGTGCCAGCAGTTTACAGGGGGCGTTCTACGAGCAGTACTTC. The chain joins TRBV6-5 to TRBJ2-7, with 9 nucleotides matching TRBD1. The CDR3 contains 14 residues. Germline loops: CDR1 MNHEY, CDR2 SVGAGI. Trimming took 4 bases from V and 3 from J; bases not matched to a gene: 4.

The rearrangement joins TRBV6-5 to TRBJ2-5, with D perhaps matching TRBD1 or TRBD2 (5 bases each). This CDR3 has 14 amino acids. Trimming left V 5 bases short and J 0 bases short, with 10 bases between. Germline CDR1 MNHEY, CDR2 SVGAGI. CDR3 residues: CASSEPGHQETQYF. CDR3 DNA sequence: TGTGCCAGCAGTGAACCGGGACACCAAGAGACCCAGTACTTC.

DNA of the CDR3: TGTGCCAGTAGTAGTAACGACAGGGGCAATCAGCCCCAGCATTTT. As protein: CASSSNDRGNQPQHF. The gene calls are TRBV19 and TRBJ1-5; the match to TRBD1 covers 7 bases. V was pared by 4 bases and J by 2 bases, with 5 bases of the junction left unmatched. In germline, CDR1 is LNHDA, CDR2 SQIVND (reference sequence). The CDR3 covers 15 residues.

The J gene is TRBJ2-7, the V gene TRBV6-1; 13 nucleotides agree with TRBD2. Trimming removed 1 base from V and 2 bases from J; junction bases left unmatched: 11. Germline CDR1 reads MNHNS; CDR2 reads SASEGT. The CDR3 loop spans 19 amino acids. The CDR3 loop is CASSEVAPAGLAGAYEQYF. CDR3 bases: TGTGCCAGCAGTGAAGTCGCCCCTGCCGGACTAGCGGGAGCCTACGAGCAGTACTTC.

The CDR3 coding sequence is TGTGCCAGCAGTGAGGCAGCGGGTAGAGCCTACGAGCAGTACTTC. The encoded protein is CASSEAAGRAYEQYF. V gene TRBV28 combines with J gene TRBJ2-7; possibly TRBD2 for D (6 bases). The V gene lost 5 bases and the J gene lost 2 bases, with 16 bases spanning the gap. This CDR3 is 15 amino acids long. Germline CDR1 MDHEN, CDR2 SYDVKM.

The CDR3 DNA reads as TGTGCCAGCAGCTATACTAGATTCCCTCCCAAAAACATTCAGTACTTC. Translation gives CASSYTRFPPKNIQYF. V is TRBV5-6 and J is TRBJ2-4; possibly TRBD2 for D (5 bases). Between the trimmed V and J ends, which lost 3 bases and 2 bases, there was a span of 15 bases. This CDR3 has 16 amino acids. Germline V gene lookup returns CDR1 SGHDT and CDR2 YYEEEE.

The chain has TRBV7-2 and TRBJ2-5; TRBD2 aligns across 8 bases. The V gene's germline CDR1 is SGHTA and CDR2 FQGNSA. This CDR3 comprises 14 residues. After removal of 6 bases from V and 1 base from J, the junction contained 4 bases not matched to a gene. The CDR3 coding sequence is TGTGCCAGCAGTGTACTAGCGGTCCAAGAGACCCAGTACTTC. This encodes CASSVLAVQETQYF.

This sequence joins TRBV28 and TRBJ1-2, with no clear D. V was cut by 1 base and J by 5 bases, with 11 bases left in between. This CDR3 is 14 amino acids long. Germline lookup yields CDR1 MDHEN and CDR2 SYDVKM. CDR3 sequence: CASSLLGQNYGYTF. CDR3 sequence (DNA): TGTGCCAGCAGTTTATTAGGGCAGAATTATGGCTACACCTTC.

The V call is TRBV6-5, the J call TRBJ2-7; 7 bases agree with TRBD1. CDR1 MNHEY and CDR2 SVGAGI come from the germline V gene. V shed 5 bases and J 4 bases; nucleotides not matched to a gene: 8. CDR3 length: 14 residues. The CDR3 sequence is CASSNTQGNYEQYF. The CDR3 DNA sequence: TGTGCCAGCAGTAATACACAGGGGAATTACGAGCAGTACTTC.

This chain links TRBV28 with TRBJ1-4, with no clear D. The CDR3 has 12 residues. V dropped 6 bases and J dropped 8 bases, with 10 bases sitting between them. CDR1 and CDR2 (germline): MDHEN, SYDVKM. The CDR3 spells CASRMSNEKLFF. The CDR3 region has the DNA TGTGCCAGCAGAATGAGTAACGAAAAACTGTTTTTT.

The count of this clone is one. The chain is built from TRBV5-1 and TRBJ2-3; D perhaps matches TRBD2 (7 bases). V lost 3 bases to trimming and J lost 2 bases, with 16 bases between them. CDR1 and CDR2 (germline): SGHRS, YFSETQ. The CDR3 is 16 residues long. CDR3 residues: CASSSRQAGVTDTQYF. The DNA of the CDR3 is TGCGCCAGCAGCTCGCGACAGGCGGGGGTCACAGATACGCAGTATTTT.

The V call is TRBV7-6, the J call TRBJ2-1; TRBD2 matches at 10 bases. V dropped 1 base and J dropped 8; count of bases not matched to a gene: 5. From germline, CDR1 is SGHVS and CDR2 FNYEAQ. CDR3 length: 15 amino acids. Here the CDR3 DNA reads TGTGCCAGCAGCTTAGGTTCTAGCGGGAGTGATGAGCAGTTCTTC. This sequence encodes CASSLGSSGSDEQFF.

This chain connects TRBV7-3 to TRBJ2-5; 8 bases align to TRBD1. Germline assignment: CDR1 SGHTA and CDR2 FQGTGA. Germline trimming cut 5 bases from V and 5 bases from J; bases unmatched to any gene: 13. The CDR3 loop spans 16 amino acids. The CDR3 sequence: CASSPRSAGGLETQYF. CDR3 bases: TGTGCCAGCAGCCCAAGGTCGGCAGGGGGCCTCGAGACCCAGTACTTC.

The CDR3 DNA reads as TGCGCCAGCTCTTTCTTAGGGGGGCCGGACTATGGCTACACCTTC. This encodes CASSFLGGPDYGYTF. V and J are TRBV5-1 and TRBJ1-2, with a weak D call TRBD1 (6 bases). CDR1 is SGHRS and CDR2 is YFSETQ in the germline V gene. Between the trimmed V and J ends, which lost 7 bases and 3 bases, there was a span of 19 bases. This CDR3 spans 15 amino acids.

V gene TRBV27 combines with J gene TRBJ1-5; the D is unclear. The germline CDR1 and CDR2 sequences are MNHEY and SMNVEV (reference sequence). The CDR3 has 13 amino acids. Trimming took 5 bases from V and 3 from J, leaving 8 bases between them. CDR3 bases: TGTGCCAGCAGTCGACGGCTCAATCAGCCCCAGCATTTT. Its protein product is CASSRRLNQPQHF.

The CDR3 bases are TGTGCCAGCTCACCGACCGGGCCTGGAAACACCATATATTTT. This gives the protein CASSPTGPGNTIYF. The chain employs TRBV18 and TRBJ1-3; D gene unclear. The germline V gene encodes CDR1 KGHSH and CDR2 LQKENI. The V end lost 3 bases, the J end lost 2 bases, and 8 bases lay between the germline ends. The CDR3 loop spans 14 amino acids. Based on the CDR3 plus reference TRBV18 and TRBJ1-3, the full variable domain is NAGVMQNPRHLVRRRGQEARLRCSPMKGHSHVYWYRQLPEEGLKFMVYLQKENIIDESGMPKERFSAEFPKEGPSILRIQQVVRGDSAAYFCASSPTGPGNTIYFGEGSWLTVV.